What follows is one TCR beta chain and its context. Germline V gene lookup returns CDR1 SGDLS and CDR2 YYNGEE. The V gene lost 4 bases and the J gene lost 8 bases, with 22 bases spanning the gap. The CDR3 runs 16 residues. Sequenced by immunoSEQ multiplex PCR; TCRdb stores in-frame clones only, minus some. This sample yields some 300,000 clones, of which roughly 85% are seen a single time; approximately 7% belongs to the top ten. The data were obtained in a study of cytotoxic CD8 clonotypes in ibrutinib-treated CLL. Across the whole study: Researchers reported about a dozen relapsed/refractory and about 15 treatment-naive patients, 17 of them IGHV unmutated.

The sample consisted of PBMCs, taken before ibrutinib treatment. V is TRBV9 and J is TRBJ2-1; D not certain. The sequence came from a human donor with chronic lymphocytic leukemia. The CDR3 protein is CASSPRPAPLGDEQFF. In nucleotides, the CDR3 is TGTGCCAGCAGCCCTCGCCCTGCCCCACTTGGGGATGAGCAGTTCTTC.